The 14 T cell receptor beta chains listed next were all sequenced from one sample in a study of control samples from healthy donors and cancer patients. The protocol was immunoSEQ multiplex PCR, while the TCRdb copy is restricted to in-frame clones and leaves out a portion. The sample lists 30,000 to 35,000 clones, roughly 94% occurring once. The specimen was blood. These receptors were collected from a man in his fifties or sixties in good health.

The rearrangement uses TRBV27 and TRBJ2-1, with D unresolved. CDR1 and CDR2 from the germline V gene are MNHEY and SMNVEV (reference sequence). CDR3 length: 12 amino acids. V was cut by 3 bases and J by 10 bases, with 10 bases left in between. DNA for the CDR3: TGTGCCAGCAGTTTCCCCTTGGGGGAGCAGTTCTTC. Translating it yields CASSFPLGEQFF.

J is TRBJ1-1 and V is TRBV10-1; TRBD1 aligns across 8 bases. CDR1 is WNHNN, CDR2 SYGVQD, per germline (reference sequence). With V trimmed by 0 bases and J by 4 bases, 22 bases remained unmatched. The CDR3 extends over 21 amino acids. DNA for the CDR3: TGCGCCAGCAGTGAGTCGACAGTTAAGTGGCCAGTACATACAGGGGGCACTGAAGCTTTCTTT. Amino acids: CASSESTVKWPVHTGGTEAFF.

The chain is built from TRBV5-6 and TRBJ2-4, with 11 bases matching TRBD1. This CDR3 region has 15 residues. Germline values: CDR1 SGHDT, CDR2 YYEEEE. After removal of 1 base from V and 10 bases from J, the junction contained 7 bases not matched to a gene. CDR3 region: CASSLTGTGGDIQYF. The CDR3 nucleotides are TGTGCCAGCAGCTTGACCGGGACAGGGGGTGATATTCAGTACTTC.

This chain uses TRBV29-1 with TRBJ1-5; D perhaps matches TRBD1 (5 bases). V was cut by 2 bases and J by 4 bases, with 15 bases left in between. The germline V gene has CDR1 SQVTM and CDR2 ANQGSEA. This CDR3 is built from 15 residues. DNA of the CDR3: TGCAGCGTTGAAAAGGGGAGGGAACGAAATCAGCCCCAGCATTTT. It specifies CSVEKGRERNQPQHF. Combining the CDR3 with reference TRBV29-1 and TRBJ1-5 gives the whole variable domain SAVISQKPSRDICQRGTSLTIQCQVDSQVTMMFWYRQQPGQSLTLIATANQGSEATYESGFVIDKFPISRPNLTFSTLTVSNMSPEDSSIYLCSVEKGRERNQPQHFGDGTRLSIL.

Only one count was recorded for this clone. The rearrangement links TRBV6-2 or TRBV6-3 to TRBJ1-5, with a tentative D call TRBD1 (5 bases). With 5 bases removed from V and 3 bases from J, the gap between germline ends came to 8 bases. Germline-derived CDR1 and CDR2 are MNHEY and SVGEGT. The CDR3 covers 13 residues. CDR3 nucleotides: TGTGCCAGCAGTCGGGACTCCAATCAGCCCCAGCATTTT. Encoded protein: CASSRDSNQPQHF.

V gene TRBV28 combines with J gene TRBJ1-5, with 9 bases fitting TRBD1. The CDR3 extends over 16 amino acids. Germline V lookup: CDR1 MDHEN, CDR2 SYDVKM. V shed 4 bases, J shed 3 bases, and the junction held 7 bases outside the gene matches. The CDR3 region is CASSSTDRGSNQPQHF. The CDR3 nucleotides read TGTGCCAGCAGTTCCACCGACAGGGGGTCCAATCAGCCCCAGCATTTT.

The V gene is TRBV18, the J gene TRBJ2-7; 9 bases fit TRBD1. This CDR3 is built from 15 residues. The germline V gene has CDR1 KGHSH and CDR2 LQKENI. With V trimmed by 2 bases and J by 6 bases, 8 bases remained unmatched. The CDR3 sequence: CASSPTDRGFAEQYF. As DNA, the CDR3 is TGTGCCAGCTCACCAACTGACAGGGGGTTCGCCGAGCAGTACTTC.

V usage is TRBV11-2 and J usage is TRBJ2-7; D unclear. The CDR3 covers 12 residues. In germline, CDR1 is SGHAT, CDR2 FQNNGV. Trimming took off 3 bases at V and 2 bases at J, with 5 bases between the two ends. The CDR3 bases are TGTGCCAGCAGCTTTTCCACCTACGAGCAGTACTTC. Translating it yields CASSFSTYEQYF.

The chain recombines TRBV6-5 with TRBJ1-2; 7 bases are a match to TRBD1. Trimming removed 6 bases from V and 8 bases from J; junction bases left unmatched: 6. The CDR3 is 12 residues long. Per the germline V gene, CDR1 is MNHEY and CDR2 is SVGAGI. This chain's CDR3 is CASRFQGGGYTF. In DNA, the CDR3 is TGTGCCAGCAGATTCCAGGGGGGAGGCTACACCTTC.

This chain uses TRBV7-2 with TRBJ2-3; TRBD2 agrees at 12 bases. Germline-derived CDR1 and CDR2 are SGHTA and FQGNSA. With 5 bases clipped from V and 2 bases from J, the junction kept 5 bases outside the gene matches. CDR3 length: 16 residues. The CDR3 reads CASSPWTSGVTDTQYF. DNA for the CDR3: TGTGCCAGCAGCCCGTGGACTAGCGGGGTCACAGATACGCAGTATTTT.

The chain has TRBV5-4 and TRBJ2-3, with 7 bases lining up with TRBD2. After removal of 4 bases from V and 7 bases from J, the junction contained 12 bases not matched to a gene. Germline loops: CDR1 SGHNT, CDR2 YYREEE (reference sequence). The CDR3 has 15 residues. CDR3 residues: CASSSGLVGQNTQYF. The CDR3 DNA reads as TGTGCCAGCAGCAGTGGACTAGTGGGTCAAAATACGCAGTATTTT.

This rearrangement joins TRBV19 to TRBJ1-3, with 7 bases aligning to TRBD1. V shed 5 bases and J 2 bases; nucleotides not matched to a gene: 3. CDR1 and CDR2 (germline): LNHDA, SQIVND (reference sequence). The CDR3 consists of 14 residues. CDR3 in amino acids: CASSWGTAGNTIYF. Written as DNA, the CDR3 is TGTGCCAGTAGTTGGGGGACAGCTGGAAACACCATATATTTT.

The CDR3 is CASSVVRGSPLHF. In DNA form, the CDR3 reads TGTGCCAGCAGCGTAGTGAGGGGATCACCCCTCCACTTT. This rearrangement joins TRBV9 to TRBJ1-6, with D possibly TRBD1 on 5 matching bases. CDR3 length: 13 amino acids. Trimming left V 0 bases short and J 10 bases short, with 8 bases between. The germline V gene encodes CDR1 SGDLS and CDR2 YYNGEE.

The chain uses TRBV7-2 and TRBJ2-3; D gene uncertain. V gave up 9 bases and J gave up 0 bases, with 13 bases separating them. Looked up from germline, CDR1 is SGHTA and CDR2 is FQGNSA. The CDR3 covers 14 residues. CDR3 region: CASLLGFSTDTQYF. In DNA form, the CDR3 reads TGTGCCAGTCTACTGGGATTTAGCACAGATACGCAGTATTTT.